This T cell receptor beta chain comes out of a study of blood T cell repertoires in COVID-19. Across the study: T cells, B-cell-depleted T cells, or PBMCs provided the cDNA or gDNA that served as material.

Germline V gene lookup returns CDR1 SGHRS and CDR2 YFSETQ. V shed 2 bases, J shed 4 bases, and the junction held 6 bases outside the gene matches. The CDR3 loop spans 15 amino acids. The repertoire was sequenced with immunoSEQ multiplex PCR; TCRdb's copy has only in-frame clones and lacks some. The sample yields around 300,000 clones, 86% seen once. The TCR sequence derives from a young woman who had recovered from COVID-19. The sequenced material came from peripheral blood. The chain uses TRBV5-1 and TRBJ2-1, with TRBD1 matching 7 bases. CDR3: CASSFIRDSYNEQFF. The CDR3 DNA reads TGCGCCAGCAGCTTTATCCGGGACAGTTACAATGAGCAGTTCTTC.